Below, 8 T cell receptor beta chains from the same sample are listed, as sequenced in a study of CD8 T cells in Susac syndrome (dated by TCRdb to about 2019). Library generation was performed with the immunoSEQ multiplex PCR assay. RNA was extracted using the RNeasy kit, and roughly 0.5 to 1 microgram was reverse transcribed with random hexamers. The public sequencing data were trimmed at Q25 with fastp and processed into clonotypes with MiXCR by TCRdb, which kept only in-frame beta chains. Identical CDR3 protein sequences are pooled into one entry, listed with their most common genes and DNA. The sample table lists 150,000 or so distinct CDR3 sequences, approximately 95% of them with a count of one. The top ten hold approximately 0.13% of the sample. Source material: CD4+ T cells from PBMCs. These receptors all come from a human donor with Susac syndrome.

This clonotype was seen just once. CDR3 nucleotides: TGCGCCAGCAGCCAAGACGGCCAGGGTAGCGAAAAACTGTTTTTT. Protein product: CASSQDGQGSEKLFF. The chain uses TRBV4-1 and TRBJ1-4; the D gene is possibly TRBD1 (5 bases). The CDR3 is 15 amino acids. Looked up from germline, CDR1 is MGHRA and CDR2 is YSYEKL. The V end lost 0 bases, the J end lost 8 bases, and 13 bases lay between the germline ends.

The chain joins TRBV25-1 to TRBJ1-4; tentatively, D is TRBD1 (5 bases). Germline values: CDR1 MGHDK, CDR2 SYGVNS. The CDR3 spans 15 residues. Trimming pared 6 bases from V and 5 bases from J, leaving 16 bases between. As DNA, the CDR3 is TGTGCCAGCAGACCTGAAGGGGCTGGCAATGAAAAACTGTTTTTT. This sequence encodes CASRPEGAGNEKLFF.

The gene calls are TRBV5-1 and TRBJ1-5; D gene unclear. This CDR3 has 15 residues. The V end was cut by 0 bases, the J end by 4 bases, with 11 bases between. Germline V gene data show CDR1 as SGHRS and CDR2 as YFSETQ. The CDR3 DNA sequence: TGCGCCAGCAGCTTGGCTGGAGCCGGGAATCAGCCCCAGCATTTT. It codes for CASSLAGAGNQPQHF.

Points on this clonotype: One junction end disagrees with the germline gene, perhaps due to a read error. This sequence joins TRBV7-7 and TRBJ2-5, with D possibly matching TRBD2 (6 bases). This CDR3 region has 15 residues. CDR1 and CDR2 (germline): SSHAT, FNYEAQ (reference sequence). Here the CDR3 reads CASSLEGGAGETQYF. CDR3 DNA sequence: TGTGCTAGCAGCTTAGAGGGAGGAGCGGGAGAGACCCAGTACTTC. Full variable domain (remainder filled in from reference TRBV7-7 and TRBJ2-5): GAGVSQSPRYKVTKRGQDVTLRCDPISSHATLYWYQQALGQGPEFLTYFNYEAQPDKSGLPSDRFSAERPEGSISTLTIQRTEQRDSAMYRCASSLEGGAGETQYFGPGTRLLVL.

The gene calls are TRBV27 and TRBJ2-6; D gene uncertain. The CDR3 sequence is 17 residues long. CDR1 is MNHEY, CDR2 SMNVEV, per germline (reference sequence). Trimming removed 2 bases from V and 4 bases from J, with 15 bases in between. CDR3 bases: TGTGCCAGCAGTTTAAAACCCTCCCCCCTCGGGGCCAACGTCCTGACTTTC. Translating it yields CASSLKPSPLGANVLTF.

This chain joins TRBV30 and TRBJ1-6, with D perhaps matching TRBD1 (5 bases). This CDR3 is built from 15 residues. V gave up 1 base and J gave up 7 bases, with 14 bases separating them. Germline CDR1 is GTSNPN and CDR2 is SVGIG (reference sequence). CDR3 amino acids: CAWSARVVWNSPLHF. In nucleotides, the CDR3 is TGTGCCTGGAGTGCCAGGGTGGTCTGGAATTCACCCCTCCACTTT.

This clonotype has a single count. This chain joins TRBV28 and TRBJ1-2, with D unclear. Germline values: CDR1 MDHEN, CDR2 SYDVKM. This CDR3 spans 14 amino acids. V gave up 5 bases and J gave up 0 bases, with 10 bases separating them. CDR3 in amino acids: CASSVRQANYGYTF. The CDR3 DNA reads as TGTGCCAGCAGTGTACGACAAGCTAACTATGGCTACACCTTC.

This clonotype is a singleton in its sample. DNA of the CDR3: TGTGCCAGCAGTGAAGCGCGCGGTAGCTACACCTTC. As protein: CASSEARGSYTF. V usage is TRBV2 and J usage is TRBJ1-2, with D hard to call. Looked up from germline, CDR1 is SNHLY and CDR2 is FYNNEI. V was trimmed by 0 bases and J by 9 bases, leaving 8 bases between them. The CDR3 contains 12 residues.